A single T cell receptor beta chain is shown here with its context. Its target is unknown. A much larger clone sits a single nucleotide away, making a read error possible. Sequencing templates came from extracted RNA that was reverse transcribed into cDNA. Here immunoSEQ multiplex PCR was the method, and the copy in TCRdb shows in-frame clones only, minus some. The sample lists some 100,000 clones; roughly 46% were seen once. These data come from a study of CD8+ T cells in alopecia areata. The treatment: oral pan-JAK inhibitor, 5-10 mg twice daily. V lost 5 bases, J lost 0 bases, and 12 bases stayed unmatched. Germline CDR1 MGHRA, CDR2 YSYEKL. This CDR3 region has 18 residues. General study results and limits: More clonal than normal scalp was lesional scalp, particularly alopecia totalis/universalis. Mice showed clearer TCR sharing than patients did, a gap that was possibly HLA-related. Sequencing of scalp samples also captures resident alphabeta T cells of normal skin.

The source material was CD8+ T cells sorted from blood, sampled at week 24, from a patient treated with tofacitinib. The receptor comes from a human donor with alopecia areata. The V and J genes are TRBV4-1 and TRBJ2-1, with 8 nucleotides matching TRBD1. The CDR3 sequence is CASSELTGTGSSYNEQFF. The CDR3 bases are TGCGCCAGCAGCGAATTAACTGGGACAGGTAGCTCCTACAATGAGCAGTTCTTC.